This record covers a single TCR beta chain. There is no known antigen for this receptor. The input lacks base qualities; no much larger clone sits a single base away. These data belong to a study of blood T cell repertoires in COVID-19 (dated by TCRdb to 2018 to 2020). Some background on the complete study: Samples covering the acute and convalescent phases of COVID-19 were provided by collaborators in the United States, Italy and Spain. The prospective study material was composed of cDNA or gDNA derived from T cells, B-cell-depleted T cells, or PBMCs. Deeply sampled blood TCRbeta repertoires from subjects exposed to, actively infected with, or recovered from COVID-19 were included in the dataset. The repertoires were made available in a free public database intended to serve as a resource for research on the immune response to SARS-CoV-2. The samples were drawn from the first 160 participants of the ongoing ImmuneRACE study and from some 1,300 subjects provided by 6 global collaborators. A de-identified subject ID, COVID-19 status, age in years and sex were almost always included in the sample metadata. Where available, HLA class I and class II types were obtained from metadata supplied by the sample provider rather than from assay-based typing. The investigation overall reported the following: The quantity of clinical and demographic metadata differed by source and by participant and was supplied without curation.

Whole blood was collected in K2EDTA tubes by collaborating institutions according to the institutions' own protocols. For TCRbeta analysis, collaborators shipped samples in one of three forms: frozen whole blood, isolated PBMCs, or DNA extracted from either of those sample types. V was cut back by 6 bases and J by 8 bases, leaving a gap of 18 bases between them. The germline V gene specifies SQVTM as CDR1 and ANQGSEA as CDR2. Including cysteine and phenylalanine, the CDR3 has 13 amino acids. The CDR3 DNA has 39 bases and is translated from base 1. TCRbeta CDR3 regions were amplified from genomic DNA using the immunoSEQ Assay, a bias-controlled multiplex PCR. Per the authors' processing: The number of nucleated cells in each sample was estimated by amplification of reference gene primers within the assay. Sequence reads were collapsed and filtered to measure the absolute abundance of every unique TCRbeta CDR3 rearrangement. For each sample, productive Simpson clonality was calculated as the square root of Simpson's diversity index over productive rearrangements. This is the immuneACCESS table as TCRdb keeps it, with only in-frame sequences that have V and J called. A part of the clones is gone; compared with another copy, unresolved V genes explain less than half, and the rest is unexplained. That table furnishes V, J and clone size, whereas the DNA furnished D and trimming. The sample table records around 110,000 clones; 75% to 90% of these occur just once. Roughly 0.83% of the sample is held by the ten biggest clonotypes.

The chain uses TRBV29-1 and TRBJ2-3; the D gene is perhaps TRBD2, on 5 matching bases. The source is a woman in her 70s with acute or convalescent COVID-19. Sequencing was done on a sample of peripheral blood. CDR3 reads: CSVPTAGSGTQYF. The DNA sequence is given as TGCAGCGTCCCAACTGCGGGCTCGGGTACGCAGTATTTT.